Below, 29 T cell receptor beta chains from the same sample are listed, as sequenced in a study of blood T cells in healthy people across ages. Then a second PCR, running about 7 to 11 cycles, was carried out with a sample-barcoded 5' primer and a J-beta primer mix. TCRdb reprocessed the 5' RACE reads via MiXCR and lists one record per CDR3 protein. This table holds some 670,000 distinct CDR3 sequences, about 51% found once. The sample consisted of blood. The source of these receptors is a woman at least 80 years old in good health.

This clonotype was found a few times. V usage is TRBV28 and J usage is TRBJ1-1; 7 bases fit TRBD1. J gave up 2 bases and V 2 bases, and 5 bases lay outside the gene matches. The CDR3 covers 15 residues. The V gene's germline CDR1 is MDHEN and CDR2 SYDVKM. The CDR3 region is CASSLARQGNTEAFF. The CDR3 DNA is TGTGCCAGCAGTTTAGCCAGACAGGGAAACACTGAAGCTTTCTTT.

As for this clonotype: At one boundary the junction diverges from the germline segment, which might be a read error. The rearrangement uses TRBV19 and TRBJ2-1, with 7 bases lining up with TRBD2. The length of the CDR3 is 16 residues. CDR1 and CDR2 (germline): LNHDA, SQIVND (reference sequence). For the CDR3, the DNA is TGCGCCAGTAGTATAGTTTCCCTAGCGGAGGACAATGAGCAGTTCTTC. Its protein is CASSIVSLAEDNEQFF. Full variable domain (outside the CDR3, taken from reference TRBV19 and TRBJ2-1): DGGITQSPKYLFRKEGQNVTLSCEQNLNHDAMYWYRQDPGQGLRLIYYSQIVNDFQKGDIAEGYSVSREKKESFPLTVTSAQKNPTAFYLCASSIVSLAEDNEQFFGPGTRLTVL.

The chain couples TRBV20-1 to TRBJ1-2, with TRBD1 matching 10 bases. The CDR3 spans 13 residues. CDR1 and CDR2 (germline): DFQATT, SNEGSKA (reference sequence). J gave up 3 bases and V 6 bases, and 4 bases lay outside the gene matches. The CDR3: CSARQGADYGYTF. As DNA, the CDR3 is TGCAGTGCCCGACAGGGGGCGGACTATGGCTACACCTTC.

This clonotype was seen just once. It may be a read error: a sequence one base away is much more abundant. V and J are TRBV2 and TRBJ2-1; maybe TRBD1 (6 bases). The CDR3 contains 13 residues. Germline V gives CDR1 SNHLY, CDR2 FYNNEI. The CDR3 DNA reads as TGTGCCAGCAAGGGGGTCTCCTACAATGGGCAGTTCTTC. Residues: CASKGVSYNGQFF.

A note on this clonotype: A much larger clone lies one base from this, so it may be a read error. CDR3: CSAERGSRTDTQYF. In DNA form, the CDR3 reads TGCAGTGCGGAGCGGGGGTCTCGCACAGATACGCAGTATTTT. The chain uses TRBV20-1 and TRBJ2-3; 8 bases map to TRBD2. Unmatched junction bases numbered 6, after V lost 6 bases and J lost 1 base. Germline V lookup: CDR1 DFQATT, CDR2 SNEGSKA (reference sequence). This CDR3 comprises 14 residues.

A note on this clonotype: It may be a read error: a sequence one base away is much more abundant. The chain joins TRBV11-2 to TRBJ2-5; D not certain. The CDR3 consists of 13 residues. CDR1 and CDR2 from the germline V gene are SGHAT and FQNNGV. CDR3 in DNA: TGTGCCAGCAGCGTAGACCTTCAAGAGACCCAGTACTTC. Residues: CASSVDLQETQYF.

The chain joins TRBV20-1 to TRBJ1-4; no clear D. V lost 3 bases and J 3 bases, leaving 14 bases between the germline ends. The CDR3 length is 15 residues. Germline assignment: CDR1 DFQATT and CDR2 SNEGSKA (reference sequence). The CDR3 reads CSASPGGPANEKLFF. The CDR3 region has the DNA TGCAGTGCTAGCCCGGGAGGGCCGGCTAATGAAAAACTGTTTTTT.

To note about this clonotype: A much larger clone differs from this one at a single base, so this may be a read error. The rearrangement links TRBV12-3 or TRBV12-4 to TRBJ1-1, with a weak D call TRBD1 (5 bases). CDR3 size: 14 residues. The CDR3 nucleotides are TGTGCCAGCAGTTTTTTGGGGGGTAACACTGGAGCTTTCTTT. Translation gives CASSFLGGNTGAFF.

This clonotype has a single count. A read error is possible here, since a much larger clone lies one base away. The genes are TRBV2 and TRBJ2-5; tentative D call: TRBD2 (5 bases). The CDR3 is 11 amino acids. V lost 6 bases and J lost 9, with 11 bases in between. In germline, CDR1 is SNHLY, CDR2 FYNNEI. CDR3 in amino acids: CASRQAEAQYF. CDR3 nucleotide sequence: TGTGCCAGCAGGCAGGCGGAGGCCCAGTACTTC.

The chain couples TRBV10-3 to TRBJ2-5; no clear D gene. Germline V gene data show CDR1 as ENHRY and CDR2 as SYGVKD. The CDR3 sequence is 14 residues long. V was pared by 6 bases and J by 0 bases, with 11 bases between. The CDR3 protein is CAIRYTADQETQYF. CDR3 nucleotide sequence: TGTGCCATCAGGTACACGGCAGACCAAGAGACCCAGTACTTC.

In its sample, this clonotype was seen many times. The rearrangement links TRBV12-3 or TRBV12-4 to TRBJ2-3; the D gene is possibly TRBD2 (7 bases). V was cut by 7 bases and J by 2 bases, with 16 bases left in between. This CDR3 is built from 15 residues. For the CDR3, the DNA is TGTGCCAGCACCTCCCGCGGGGGCCTCACAGATACGCAGTATTTT. Translation: CASTSRGGLTDTQYF.

About this clonotype itself: One base away lies a much larger clone, so this may be a sequencing read error. The rearrangement joins TRBV6-4 to TRBJ2-3, with unresolved D. Germline lookup yields CDR1 MRHNA and CDR2 SNTAGT. Between the trimmed V and J ends, which lost 5 bases and 2 bases, there was a span of 8 bases. CDR3 length: 13 amino acids. The CDR3 spells CASSRSNTDTQYF. In nucleotides, the CDR3 is TGTGCCAGCAGTCGATCTAACACAGATACGCAGTATTTT.

This clonotype was counted at least ten times. The J gene is TRBJ1-1, the V gene TRBV12-3 or TRBV12-4; D unresolved. This CDR3 comprises 14 residues. V lost 6 bases to trimming and J lost 2 bases, with 13 bases between them. The CDR3 loop reads CASRRPGPNTEAFF. The CDR3 DNA sequence: TGTGCCAGCAGGCGCCCAGGCCCCAACACTGAAGCTTTCTTT.

The chain joins TRBV18 to TRBJ2-3, with D possibly matching TRBD1 (7 bases). The V gene's germline CDR1 is KGHSH and CDR2 LQKENI. CDR3 length: 15 amino acids. The V end lost 1 base, the J end lost 3 bases, and 11 bases lay between the germline ends. DNA for the CDR3: TGTGCCAGCTCACCACGACAGGGAGGTACAGATACGCAGTATTTT. Translating it yields CASSPRQGGTDTQYF.

This clonotype came up once. CDR3 region: CSARGPGIQETQYF. For the CDR3, the DNA is TGCAGTGCTAGAGGCCCGGGGATCCAAGAGACCCAGTACTTC. The chain couples TRBV20-1 to TRBJ2-7, with D maybe TRBD2 (5 bases). The DNA end favors TRBJ2-5, so the J call may be wrong. The CDR3 sequence is 14 residues long. Looked up from germline, CDR1 is DFQATT and CDR2 is SNEGSKA (reference sequence).

This clonotype was recorded a few times. The rearrangement uses TRBV12-3 or TRBV12-4 and TRBJ2-2; 8 bases line up with TRBD1. The CDR3 extends over 14 amino acids. Unmatched junction bases numbered 10, after V lost 3 bases and J lost 13 bases. The CDR3 region is CASSFVRTGSVLFF. CDR3 in DNA: TGTGCCAGCAGTTTTGTCCGGACAGGGAGTGTGCTGTTTTTT.

This clonotype has a count of ten or more. The chain recombines TRBV3-1 with TRBJ2-7; unclear D gene. V was shortened by 3 bases and J by 3 bases, with 6 bases between the two germline ends. This CDR3 is 12 amino acids long. The germline V gene encodes CDR1 LGHDT and CDR2 YNNKEL (reference sequence). Written as DNA, the CDR3 is TGTGCCAGCAGCCAGGGCGACTACGAGCAGTACTTC. It specifies CASSQGDYEQYF.

The chain couples TRBV19 to TRBJ2-7; D unresolved. The V gene's germline CDR1 is LNHDA and CDR2 SQIVND (reference sequence). The CDR3 runs to 15 residues. The V and J ends lost 1 base and 3 bases respectively, with 13 bases between them. CDR3 loop: CASSIGRSPLYEQYF. CDR3 sequence (DNA): TGTGCCAGTAGTATAGGACGTAGTCCCCTCTACGAGCAGTACTTC.

Only a few counts were recorded for this clonotype. This chain joins TRBV4-2 and TRBJ2-6; tentatively, D is TRBD1 or TRBD2 (5 bases each). Germline V CDR1 and CDR2: LGHNA, YNFKEQ. The CDR3 is 18 amino acids. The germline V and J ends were trimmed by 4 bases and 0 bases, with 16 bases remaining between them. Here the CDR3 DNA reads TGTGCCAGCAGCCCCCCGTGGGGGTTAGGCTCTGGGGCCAACGTCCTGACTTTC. It translates to CASSPPWGLGSGANVLTF.

This clonotype was counted between two and nine times. V gene TRBV19 combines with J gene TRBJ1-1, with D unclear. The CDR3 has 13 residues. The V end lost 5 bases, the J end lost 3 bases, and 10 bases lay between the germline ends. The germline V gene has CDR1 LNHDA and CDR2 SQIVND (reference sequence). CDR3 loop: CASSWVEDTEAFF. The CDR3, as DNA: TGTGCCAGTAGTTGGGTTGAGGACACTGAAGCTTTCTTT.

V gene TRBV28 combines with J gene TRBJ1-5; perhaps TRBD1 as D (5 bases). The CDR3 covers 16 residues. CDR1 and CDR2 from the germline V gene are MDHEN and SYDVKM. V was cut by 4 bases and J by 9 bases, with 22 bases left in between. In DNA form, the CDR3 reads TGTGCCAGCAGTTCCCCCGGAAGGGGAGGAAGAGGGCCCCAGCATTTT. Translating gives CASSSPGRGGRGPQHF.

The rearrangement uses TRBV20-1 and TRBJ2-5; no clear D gene. The ends were cut back, 2 bases at V and 11 bases at J, with 21 bases in the middle. Germline values: CDR1 DFQATT, CDR2 SNEGSKA (reference sequence). The CDR3 totals 14 residues. The CDR3 bases are TGCAGTGCTAGAACTCTATTGTGGAGCGATGAGCAGTACTTC. Translation: CSARTLLWSDEQYF.

As regards this clonotype: This may stem from a read error, because a much larger clone lies one nucleotide away. This sequence joins TRBV11-2 and TRBJ1-4; TRBD1 is a possible D gene (5 bases). This CDR3 is built from 13 residues. The germline V gene encodes CDR1 SGHAT and CDR2 FQNNGV. As DNA, the CDR3 is TGTGCCAACAGCTTAGAAGAGGGGAACAAACTGTTTTTT. Its translation is CANSLEEGNKLFF.

The chain combines TRBV21-1 with TRBJ2-5; the tabulated D call, TRBD1, remains unverified against the DNA. TRBV21-1 is classified as a pseudogene. The CDR3 totals 15 residues. As DNA, the CDR3 is TGTGCCAGCAAAGGGGGGGACAGGGGGCAAGAGACCCAGTACTTC. This encodes CASKGGDRGQETQYF.

The sample holds one count of this clonotype. A much more abundant neighbour one base away suggests this may be a read error. The genes are TRBV27 and TRBJ2-2; 8 nucleotides align to TRBD2. CDR3 length: 14 residues. Germline assignment: CDR1 MNHEY and CDR2 SMNVEV (reference sequence). The J segment lost 9 bases and the V segment lost 5 bases, leaving 8 bases of the junction unmatched. The CDR3 reads CASSPRGGQRELFF. The CDR3 DNA reads as TGTGCCAGCAGTCCCCGGGGGGGGCAAAGGGAGCTGTTTTTT.

In regard to this clonotype: This may come from a read error, since a much larger clone is one base off. The rearrangement joins TRBV6-5 to TRBJ2-2; D is possibly TRBD1 (7 bases). V lost 4 bases and J lost 2, with 11 bases in between. Germline-derived CDR1 and CDR2 are MNHEY and SVGAGI. This CDR3 comprises 15 residues. The CDR3 sequence: CASSSGDRNTGELFF. The CDR3 DNA follows: TGTGCCAGCAGTTCGGGGGACAGAAACACCGGGGAGCTGTTTTTT.

The chain recombines TRBV3-1 with TRBJ2-5; tentative D call: TRBD1 (5 bases). This CDR3 is built from 15 residues. CDR1 is LGHDT, CDR2 YNNKEL, per germline (reference sequence). Trimming removed 5 bases at V and 11 bases at J, with 24 bases between. CDR3 amino acids: CASSYASKKDNEQYF. The CDR3 DNA reads TGTGCCAGCAGCTATGCGTCCAAAAAGGACAATGAGCAGTACTTC.

This clonotype was seen ten or more times. The CDR3 protein is CSAPPPSGQGLYEQYF. CDR3 bases: TGCAGTGCCCCACCTCCTTCGGGACAGGGCCTCTACGAGCAGTACTTC. The chain employs TRBV20-1 and TRBJ2-7, with 9 bases lining up with TRBD1. The CDR3 has 16 residues. The junction had 15 bases not matched to a gene; V was cut back by 6 bases and J by 3 bases. Germline V CDR1 and CDR2: DFQATT, SNEGSKA (reference sequence).

The V and J genes are TRBV7-2 and TRBJ1-2, with 7 bases matching TRBD1. The CDR3 totals 16 residues. CDR1 and CDR2 from the germline V gene are SGHTA and FQGNSA. The V and J ends lost 4 bases and 2 bases, in that order; junction bases with no gene match: 10. Here the CDR3 DNA reads TGTGCCAGCAGCTCCCGGACAGGCCAAGGAAACTATGGCTACACCTTC. It specifies CASSSRTGQGNYGYTF. The full variable domain, rest sourced from reference TRBV7-2 and TRBJ1-2, is GAGVSQSPSNKVTEKGKDVELRCDPISGHTALYWYRQSLGQGLEFLIYFQGNSAPDKSGLPSDRFSAERTGGSVSTLTIQRTQQEDSAVYLCASSSRTGQGNYGYTFGSGTRLTVV.